Below are 10 T cell receptor beta chains sequenced from a single sample in a study of shared clonotypes between healthy human individuals. Selected positively for CCR7 and CD45RO-negative, naive CD8 cells excluded terminally differentiated effector memory CD45RA+ cells. Only in-frame clones appear in the TCRdb table, and some are missing; sequencing was by immunoSEQ multiplex PCR. The table shows 2 million to 2.5 million clones, with about 95% occurring only once. The sequenced material came from naive CD8+ T cells sorted from blood. The receptor set was obtained from a man younger than 35 in good health.

The chain links TRBV7-9 to TRBJ2-4; 8 bases are a match to TRBD1. The germline V gene encodes CDR1 SEHNR and CDR2 FQNEAQ (reference sequence). The V segment lost 5 bases and the J segment 6 bases; nucleotides outside the gene matches: 12. This CDR3 is 16 amino acids long. The CDR3 bases are TGTGCCAGCAGCAAGACAGGGGAGGTCCCTACAAACATTCAGTACTTC. Its protein is CASSKTGEVPTNIQYF. Complete variable domain (other parts from reference TRBV7-9 and TRBJ2-4): DTGVSQNPRHKITKRGQNVTFRCDPISEHNRLYWYRQTLGQGPEFLTYFQNEAQLEKSRLLSDRFSAERPKGSFSTLEIQRTEQGDSAMYLCASSKTGEVPTNIQYFGAGTRLSVL.

This chain links TRBV7-2 with TRBJ2-7; D remains ambiguous. The ends were cut back, 1 base at V and 4 bases at J, with 8 bases in the middle. The CDR3 is 13 amino acids. The germline V gene encodes CDR1 SGHTA and CDR2 FQGNSA. The CDR3 region is CASSLDPRYEQYF. The CDR3 nucleotides read TGTGCCAGCAGCTTAGATCCGCGTTACGAGCAGTACTTC.

Details on this clone: At one boundary the junction diverges from the germline segment, which might be a read error. The gene calls are TRBV9 and TRBJ2-7, with D possibly matching TRBD1 (6 bases). This CDR3 spans 13 amino acids. Germline V gives CDR1 SGDLS, CDR2 YYNGEE. The CDR3 loop reads CASSPEDSVPLHF. The CDR3 nucleotides are TGTGCCAGCAGCCCGGAGGACAGCGTTCCCTTACACTTC.

The V gene is TRBV5-4, the J gene TRBJ2-7; 8 nucleotides line up with TRBD1. Germline V gene sequence: CDR1 SGHNT, CDR2 YYREEE (reference sequence). Trimming cost V 2 bases and J 4 bases; bases outside gene matches: 5. The CDR3 spans 14 residues. The CDR3 protein is CASSFPGTGYEQYF. DNA for the CDR3: TGTGCCAGCAGCTTCCCAGGGACAGGATACGAGCAGTACTTC.

The chain employs TRBV4-3 and TRBJ2-1; 9 bases agree with TRBD2. V lost 3 bases, J lost 1 base, and 4 bases stayed unmatched. Germline V CDR1 and CDR2: LGHNA, YSLEER. This CDR3 is 16 amino acids long. This CDR3 reads CASSQELAGSYNEQFF. CDR3 DNA: TGCGCCAGCAGCCAGGAGCTAGCGGGATCCTACAATGAGCAGTTCTTC.

CDR3 residues: CASSQTDTRSSYNSPLHF. Here the CDR3 DNA reads TGCGCCAGCAGCCAAACCGACACCCGGAGCTCCTATAATTCACCCCTCCACTTT. V usage is TRBV4-1 and J usage is TRBJ1-6; no definite D call. Trimming stripped 2 bases from V and 0 bases from J, with 14 bases between. The CDR3 spans 18 residues. Germline V lookup: CDR1 MGHRA, CDR2 YSYEKL.

This clone was detected only a few times. V gene TRBV7-9 combines with J gene TRBJ2-7, with 7 bases fitting TRBD1. This CDR3 comprises 14 residues. Germline-derived CDR1 and CDR2 are SEHNR and FQNEAQ (reference sequence). V gave up 5 bases and J gave up 1 base; unmatched junction bases: 5. The CDR3 protein is CASSRDSQSYEQYF. In DNA, the CDR3 is TGTGCCAGCAGCCGGGACAGCCAATCCTACGAGCAGTACTTC.

The chain recombines TRBV9 with TRBJ2-3; TRBD2 matches at 9 bases. The CDR3 totals 15 residues. Trimming removed 0 bases from V and 6 bases from J; junction bases left unmatched: 5. Germline V gene lookup returns CDR1 SGDLS and CDR2 YYNGEE. CDR3 in DNA: TGTGCCAGCAGCGTAGGGGCGACTAGCGGTGATACGCAGTATTTT. Protein product: CASSVGATSGDTQYF.

The chain is built from TRBV21-1 and TRBJ2-7; the table's TRBD2 call for D was not verified on the DNA. TRBV21-1 represents a pseudogene. The CDR3 spans 14 residues. CDR3 nucleotides: TGTGCCAGCAGCACTGGGACTAGCAGCTACGAGCAGTACTTC. It translates to CASSTGTSSYEQYF.

V usage is TRBV6-5 and J usage is TRBJ1-1; no firm D call. V lost 2 bases, J lost 1 base, and 14 bases lay in between. CDR1 is MNHEY, CDR2 SVGAGI, per germline. CDR3 length equals 16 residues. CDR3 in amino acids: CASSYGRDLWNTEAFF. Written as DNA, the CDR3 is TGTGCCAGCAGTTACGGCCGCGATCTATGGAACACTGAAGCTTTCTTT.